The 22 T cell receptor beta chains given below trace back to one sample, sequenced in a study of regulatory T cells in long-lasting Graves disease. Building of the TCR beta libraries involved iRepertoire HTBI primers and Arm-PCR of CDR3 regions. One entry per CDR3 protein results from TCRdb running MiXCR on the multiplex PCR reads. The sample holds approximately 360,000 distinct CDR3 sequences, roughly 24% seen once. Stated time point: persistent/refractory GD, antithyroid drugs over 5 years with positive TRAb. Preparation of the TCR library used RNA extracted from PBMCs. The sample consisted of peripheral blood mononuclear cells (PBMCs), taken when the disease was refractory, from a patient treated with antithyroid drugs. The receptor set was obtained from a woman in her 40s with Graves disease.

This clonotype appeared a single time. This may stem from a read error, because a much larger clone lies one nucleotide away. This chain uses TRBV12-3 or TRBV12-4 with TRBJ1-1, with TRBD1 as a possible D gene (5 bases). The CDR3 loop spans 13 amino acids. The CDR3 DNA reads TGTGCCAGCAGTACATCAGGGAGCACTGAAGCTTCCTTT. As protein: CASSTSGSTEASF.

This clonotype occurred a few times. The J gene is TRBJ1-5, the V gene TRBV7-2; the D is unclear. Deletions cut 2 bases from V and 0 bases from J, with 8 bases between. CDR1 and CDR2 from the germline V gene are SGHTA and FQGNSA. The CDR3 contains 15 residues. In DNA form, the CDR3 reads TGTGCCAGCAGCTTATCGAGGGATAGCAATCAGCCCCAGCATTTT. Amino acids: CASSLSRDSNQPQHF.

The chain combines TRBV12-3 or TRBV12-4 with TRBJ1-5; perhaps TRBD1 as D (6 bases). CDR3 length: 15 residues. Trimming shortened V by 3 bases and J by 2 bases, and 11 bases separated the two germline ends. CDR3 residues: CASSFISGGNQPQHF. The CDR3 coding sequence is TGTGCCAGCAGTTTTATTTCAGGGGGCAATCAGCCCCAGCATTTT.

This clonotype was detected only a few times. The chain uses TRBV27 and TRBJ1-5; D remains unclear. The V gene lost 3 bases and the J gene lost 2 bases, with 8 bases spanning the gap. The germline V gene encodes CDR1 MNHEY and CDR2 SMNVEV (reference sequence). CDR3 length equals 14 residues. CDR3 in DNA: TGTGCCAGCAGTTTCACTTTTCGCAATCAGCCCCAGCATTTT. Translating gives CASSFTFRNQPQHF.

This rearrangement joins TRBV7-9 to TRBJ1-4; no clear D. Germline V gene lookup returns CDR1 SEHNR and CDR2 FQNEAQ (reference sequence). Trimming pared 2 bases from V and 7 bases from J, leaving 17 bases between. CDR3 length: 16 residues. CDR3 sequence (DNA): TGTGCCAGCAGCTTATACGACCTCCCGGTGGGTGAAAAACTGTTTTTT. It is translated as CASSLYDLPVGEKLFF.

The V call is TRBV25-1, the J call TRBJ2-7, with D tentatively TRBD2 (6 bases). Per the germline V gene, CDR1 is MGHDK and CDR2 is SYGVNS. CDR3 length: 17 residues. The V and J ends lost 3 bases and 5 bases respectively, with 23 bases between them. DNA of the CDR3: TGTGCCAGCAGTGACCCCCTTGGAGGGTCCCTCTACGACGAGCAGTACTTC. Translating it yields CASSDPLGGSLYDEQYF.

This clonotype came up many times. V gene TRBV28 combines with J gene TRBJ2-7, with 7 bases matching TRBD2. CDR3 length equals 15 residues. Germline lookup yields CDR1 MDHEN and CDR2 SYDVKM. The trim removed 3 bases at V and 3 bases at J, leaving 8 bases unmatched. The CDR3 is CASSLGGNIHYEQYF. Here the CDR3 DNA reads TGTGCCAGCAGTTTGGGAGGGAATATACACTACGAGCAGTACTTC.

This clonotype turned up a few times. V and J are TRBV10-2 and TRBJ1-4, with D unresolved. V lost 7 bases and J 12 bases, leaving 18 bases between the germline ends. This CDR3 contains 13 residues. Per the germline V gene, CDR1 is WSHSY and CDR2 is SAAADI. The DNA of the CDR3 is TGCGCCAGCACCCAGCAGCAGGTTCAGGAACTGTTTTTT. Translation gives CASTQQQVQELFF.

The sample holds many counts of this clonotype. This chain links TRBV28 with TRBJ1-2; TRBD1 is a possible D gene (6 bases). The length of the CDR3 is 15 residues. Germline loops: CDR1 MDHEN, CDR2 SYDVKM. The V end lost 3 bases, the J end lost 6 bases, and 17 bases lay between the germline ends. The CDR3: CASSFFVITGNGYTF. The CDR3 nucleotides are TGTGCCAGCAGTTTCTTTGTTATAACAGGGAATGGCTACACCTTC.

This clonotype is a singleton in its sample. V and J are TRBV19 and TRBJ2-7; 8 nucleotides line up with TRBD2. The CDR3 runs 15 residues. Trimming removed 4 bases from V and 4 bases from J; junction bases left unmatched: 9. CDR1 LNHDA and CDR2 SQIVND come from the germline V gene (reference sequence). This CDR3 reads CASSNQRGLGYEQYF. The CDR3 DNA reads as TGTGCCAGTAGTAACCAGCGGGGGTTGGGGTACGAGCAGTACTTC.

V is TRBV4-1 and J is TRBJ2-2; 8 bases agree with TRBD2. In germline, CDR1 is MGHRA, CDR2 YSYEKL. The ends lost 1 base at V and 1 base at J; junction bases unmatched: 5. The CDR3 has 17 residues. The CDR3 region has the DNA TGCGCCAGCAGCCAAGGATTACTAGCGGTGAACACCGGGGAGCTGTTTTTT. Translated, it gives CASSQGLLAVNTGELFF.

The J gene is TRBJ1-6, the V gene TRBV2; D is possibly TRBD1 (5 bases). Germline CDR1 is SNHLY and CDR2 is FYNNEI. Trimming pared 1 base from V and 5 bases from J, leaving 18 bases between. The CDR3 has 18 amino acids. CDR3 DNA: TGTGCCAGCAGTGAAGTTGGGCCTGGATACAGGAATAATTCACCCCTCCACTTT. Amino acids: CASSEVGPGYRNNSPLHF.

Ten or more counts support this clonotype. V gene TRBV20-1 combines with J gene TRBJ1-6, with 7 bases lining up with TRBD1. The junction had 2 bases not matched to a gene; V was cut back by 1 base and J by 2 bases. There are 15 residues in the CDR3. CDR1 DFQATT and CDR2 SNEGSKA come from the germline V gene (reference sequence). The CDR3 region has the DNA TGCAGTGCTAGAGTGGGGACAGCCTATAATTCACCCCTCCACTTT. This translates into CSARVGTAYNSPLHF.

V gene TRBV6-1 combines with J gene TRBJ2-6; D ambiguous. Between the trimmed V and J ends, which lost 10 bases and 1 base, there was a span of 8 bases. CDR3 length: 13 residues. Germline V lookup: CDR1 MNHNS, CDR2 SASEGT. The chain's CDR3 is CATLPSGANVLTF. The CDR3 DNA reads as TGTGCCACCCTACCGTCTGGGGCCAACGTCCTGACTTTC.

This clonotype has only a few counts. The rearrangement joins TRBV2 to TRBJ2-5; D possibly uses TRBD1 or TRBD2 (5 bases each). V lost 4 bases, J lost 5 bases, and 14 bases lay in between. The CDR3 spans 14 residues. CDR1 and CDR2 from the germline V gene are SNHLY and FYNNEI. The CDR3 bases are TGTGCCAGCAGTGGACCGCCGGGACCGGAGACCCAGTACTTC. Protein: CASSGPPGPETQYF.

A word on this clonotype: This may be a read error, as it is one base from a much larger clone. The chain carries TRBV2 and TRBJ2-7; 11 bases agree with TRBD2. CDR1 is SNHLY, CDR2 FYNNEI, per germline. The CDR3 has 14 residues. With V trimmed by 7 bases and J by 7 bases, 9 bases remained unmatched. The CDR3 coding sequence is TGTGCCAGCATGGTGGGACTAGCGGTTGGAGAGCAGTACTTC. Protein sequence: CASMVGLAVGEQYF. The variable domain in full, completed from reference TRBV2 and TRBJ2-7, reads EPEVTQTPSHQVTQMGQEVILRCVPISNHLYFYWYRQILGQKVEFLVSFYNNEISEKSEIFDDQFSVERPDGSNFTLKIRSTKLEDSAMYFCASMVGLAVGEQYFGPGTRLTVT.

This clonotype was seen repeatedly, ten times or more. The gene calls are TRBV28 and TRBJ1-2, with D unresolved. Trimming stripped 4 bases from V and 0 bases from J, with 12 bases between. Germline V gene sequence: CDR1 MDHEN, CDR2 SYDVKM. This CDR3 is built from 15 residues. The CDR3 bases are TGTGCCAGCAGTTCAGCGACGGAAGCTAACTATGGCTACACCTTC. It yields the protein CASSSATEANYGYTF.

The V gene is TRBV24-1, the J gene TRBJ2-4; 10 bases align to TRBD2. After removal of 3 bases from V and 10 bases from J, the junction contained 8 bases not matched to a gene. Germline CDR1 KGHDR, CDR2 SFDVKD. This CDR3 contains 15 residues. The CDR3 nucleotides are TGTGCCACCAGTGATCCAAGGGCTAGCGGGAGTATTCAGTACTTC. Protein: CATSDPRASGSIQYF.

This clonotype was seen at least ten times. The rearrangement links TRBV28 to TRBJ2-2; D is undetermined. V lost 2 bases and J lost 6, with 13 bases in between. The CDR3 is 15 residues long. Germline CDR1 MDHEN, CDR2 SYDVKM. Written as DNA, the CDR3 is TGTGCCAGCAGTTTAATCGATCGGGTCCCCGGGGAGCTGTTTTTT. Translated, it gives CASSLIDRVPGELFF.

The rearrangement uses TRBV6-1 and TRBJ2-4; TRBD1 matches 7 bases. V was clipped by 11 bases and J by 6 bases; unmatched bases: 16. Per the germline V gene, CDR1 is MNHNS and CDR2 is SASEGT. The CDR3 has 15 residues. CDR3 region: CAGTSAERDRNIQYF. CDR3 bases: TGTGCCGGCACCTCCGCCGAACGGGACAGAAACATTCAGTACTTC.

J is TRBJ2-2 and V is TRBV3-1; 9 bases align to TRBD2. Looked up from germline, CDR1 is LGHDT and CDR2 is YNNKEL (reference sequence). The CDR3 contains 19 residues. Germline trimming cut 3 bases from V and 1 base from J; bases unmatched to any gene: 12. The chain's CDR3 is CASSQRPMREGMNTGELFF. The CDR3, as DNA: TGTGCCAGCAGCCAGAGACCTATGCGGGAGGGCATGAACACCGGGGAGCTGTTTTTT.

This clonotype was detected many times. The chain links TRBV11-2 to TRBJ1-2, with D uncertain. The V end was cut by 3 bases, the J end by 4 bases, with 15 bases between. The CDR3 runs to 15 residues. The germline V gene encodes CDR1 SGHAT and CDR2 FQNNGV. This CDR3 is CASSFSWRRVYGYTF. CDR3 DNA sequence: TGTGCCAGCAGCTTTAGTTGGCGTCGGGTCTATGGCTACACCTTC.